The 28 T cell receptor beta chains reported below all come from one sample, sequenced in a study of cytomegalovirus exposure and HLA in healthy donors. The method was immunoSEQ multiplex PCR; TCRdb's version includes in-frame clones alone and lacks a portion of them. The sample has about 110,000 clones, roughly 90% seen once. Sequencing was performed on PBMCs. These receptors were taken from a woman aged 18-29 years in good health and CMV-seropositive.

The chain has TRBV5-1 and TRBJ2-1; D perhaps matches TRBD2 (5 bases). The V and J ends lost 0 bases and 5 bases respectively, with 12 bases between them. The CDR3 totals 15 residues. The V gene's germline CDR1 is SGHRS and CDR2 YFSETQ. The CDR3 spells CASSLGGKGHNEQFF. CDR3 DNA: TGCGCCAGCAGCTTGGGAGGGAAAGGACACAATGAGCAGTTCTTC.

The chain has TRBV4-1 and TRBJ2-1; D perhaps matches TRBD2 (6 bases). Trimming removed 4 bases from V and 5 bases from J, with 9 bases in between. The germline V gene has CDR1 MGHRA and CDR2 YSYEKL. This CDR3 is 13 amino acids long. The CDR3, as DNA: TGCGCCAGCAGCCGTCCGGGGGACAATGAGCAGTTCTTC. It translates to CASSRPGDNEQFF.

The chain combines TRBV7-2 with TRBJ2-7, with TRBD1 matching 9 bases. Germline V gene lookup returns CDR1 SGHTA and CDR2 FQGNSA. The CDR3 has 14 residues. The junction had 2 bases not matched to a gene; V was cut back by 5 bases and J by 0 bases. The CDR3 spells CASSPDRGSYEQYV. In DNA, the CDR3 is TGTGCCAGCAGCCCGGACAGGGGCTCCTACGAGCAGTACGTC.

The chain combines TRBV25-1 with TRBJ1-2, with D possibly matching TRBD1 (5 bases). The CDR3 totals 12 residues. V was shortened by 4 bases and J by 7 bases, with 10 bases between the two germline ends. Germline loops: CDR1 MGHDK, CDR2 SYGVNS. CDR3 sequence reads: CASSGDSTGYTF. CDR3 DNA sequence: TGTGCCAGCAGTGGGGACTCGACTGGCTACACCTTC.

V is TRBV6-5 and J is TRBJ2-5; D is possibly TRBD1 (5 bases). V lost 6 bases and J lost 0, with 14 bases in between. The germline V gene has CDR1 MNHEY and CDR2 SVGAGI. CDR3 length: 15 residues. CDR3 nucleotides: TGTGCCAGCAGCCCAGGGATTCCTAACCAAGAGACCCAGTACTTC. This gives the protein CASSPGIPNQETQYF.

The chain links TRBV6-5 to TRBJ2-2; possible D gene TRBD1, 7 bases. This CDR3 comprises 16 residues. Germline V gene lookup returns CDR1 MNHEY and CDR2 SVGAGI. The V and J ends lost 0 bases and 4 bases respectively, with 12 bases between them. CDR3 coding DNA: TGTGCCAGCAGTTACTCTTCAGGGGGGTTCACCGGGGAGCTGTTTTTT. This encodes CASSYSSGGFTGELFF.

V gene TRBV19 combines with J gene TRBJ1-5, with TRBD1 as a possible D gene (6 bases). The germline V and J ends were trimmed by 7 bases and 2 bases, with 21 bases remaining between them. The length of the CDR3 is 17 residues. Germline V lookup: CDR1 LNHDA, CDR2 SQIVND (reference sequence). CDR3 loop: CASTTFNRASGNQPQHF. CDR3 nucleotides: TGTGCCAGTACCACTTTTAACAGGGCTTCGGGCAATCAGCCCCAGCATTTT.

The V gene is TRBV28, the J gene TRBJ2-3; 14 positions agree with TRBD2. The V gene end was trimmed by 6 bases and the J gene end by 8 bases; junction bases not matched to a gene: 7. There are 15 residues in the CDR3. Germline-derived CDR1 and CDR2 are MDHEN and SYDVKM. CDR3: CASSKTSGGGGTQYF. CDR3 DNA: TGTGCCAGCAGCAAGACTAGCGGGGGGGGTGGTACGCAGTATTTT.

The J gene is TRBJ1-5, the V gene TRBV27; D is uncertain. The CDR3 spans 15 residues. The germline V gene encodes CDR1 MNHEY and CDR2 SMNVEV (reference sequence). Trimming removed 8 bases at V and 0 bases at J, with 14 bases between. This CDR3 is CASGLYGDSNQPQHF. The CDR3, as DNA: TGTGCCAGCGGATTGTACGGGGATAGCAATCAGCCCCAGCATTTT.

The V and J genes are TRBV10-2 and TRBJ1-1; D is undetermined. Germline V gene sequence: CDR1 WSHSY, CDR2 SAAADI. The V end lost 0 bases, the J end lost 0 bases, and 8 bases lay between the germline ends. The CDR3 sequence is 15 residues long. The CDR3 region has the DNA TGCGCCAGCAGTGAGTCTCGGGGAGTGAACACTGAAGCTTTCTTT. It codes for CASSESRGVNTEAFF.

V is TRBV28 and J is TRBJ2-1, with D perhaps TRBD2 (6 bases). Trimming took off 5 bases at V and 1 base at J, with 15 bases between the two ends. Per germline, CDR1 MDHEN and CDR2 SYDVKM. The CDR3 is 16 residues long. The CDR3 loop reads CASSDIVAGSYNEQFF. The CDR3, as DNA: TGTGCCAGCAGTGATATAGTGGCGGGGTCCTACAATGAGCAGTTCTTC. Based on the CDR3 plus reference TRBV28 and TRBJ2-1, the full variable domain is DVKVTQSSRYLVKRTGEKVFLECVQDMDHENMFWYRQDPGLGLRLIYFSYDVKMKEKGDIPEGYSVSREKKERFSLILESASTNQTSMYLCASSDIVAGSYNEQFFGPGTRLTVL.

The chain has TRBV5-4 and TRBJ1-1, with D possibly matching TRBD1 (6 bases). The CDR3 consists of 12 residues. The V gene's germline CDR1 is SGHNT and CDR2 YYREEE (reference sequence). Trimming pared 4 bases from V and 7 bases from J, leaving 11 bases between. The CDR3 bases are TGTGCCAGCAGCATGGACAGTAGTGAAGCTTTCTTT. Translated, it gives CASSMDSSEAFF. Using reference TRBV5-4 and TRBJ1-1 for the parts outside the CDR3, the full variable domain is ETGVTQSPTHLIKTRGQQVTLRCSSQSGHNTVSWYQQALGQGPQFIFQYYREEENGRGNFPPRFSGLQFPNYSSELNVNALELDDSALYLCASSMDSSEAFFGQGTRLTVV.

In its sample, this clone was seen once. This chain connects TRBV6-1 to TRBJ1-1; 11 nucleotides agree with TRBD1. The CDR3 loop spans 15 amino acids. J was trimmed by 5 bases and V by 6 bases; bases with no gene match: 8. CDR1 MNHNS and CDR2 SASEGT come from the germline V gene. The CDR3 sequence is CASRTGQGALTEAFF. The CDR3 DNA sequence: TGTGCCAGCAGAACCGGACAGGGGGCGTTAACTGAAGCTTTCTTT.

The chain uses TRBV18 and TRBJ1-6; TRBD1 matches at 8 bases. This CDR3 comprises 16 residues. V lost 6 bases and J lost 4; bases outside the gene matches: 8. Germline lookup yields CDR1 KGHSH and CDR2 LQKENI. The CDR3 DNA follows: TGTGCCAGCTCCCCGACAGGGGACCTTTATAATTCACCCCTCCACTTT. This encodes CASSPTGDLYNSPLHF.

The CDR3 here is CASSLLQGQETQYF. In DNA form, the CDR3 reads TGTGCCAGCAGCTTATTGCAGGGACAAGAGACCCAGTACTTC. V is TRBV7-2 and J is TRBJ2-5; D perhaps matches TRBD1 (5 bases). V shed 2 bases and J shed 2 bases, with 9 bases lying between them. Germline CDR1 and CDR2: SGHTA and FQGNSA. This CDR3 is built from 14 residues.

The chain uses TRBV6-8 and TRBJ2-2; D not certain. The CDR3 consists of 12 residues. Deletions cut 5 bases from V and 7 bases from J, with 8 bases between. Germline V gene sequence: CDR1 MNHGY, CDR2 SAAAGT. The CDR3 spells CASSPPGGELFF. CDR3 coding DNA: TGTGCCAGCAGTCCGCCGGGCGGGGAGCTGTTTTTT.

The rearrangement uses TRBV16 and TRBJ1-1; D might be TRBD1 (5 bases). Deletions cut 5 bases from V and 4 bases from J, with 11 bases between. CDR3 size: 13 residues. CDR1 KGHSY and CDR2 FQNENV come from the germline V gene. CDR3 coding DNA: TGTGCCAGCAGCGTGGGGCAGGGCACTGAAGCTTTCTTT. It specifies CASSVGQGTEAFF.

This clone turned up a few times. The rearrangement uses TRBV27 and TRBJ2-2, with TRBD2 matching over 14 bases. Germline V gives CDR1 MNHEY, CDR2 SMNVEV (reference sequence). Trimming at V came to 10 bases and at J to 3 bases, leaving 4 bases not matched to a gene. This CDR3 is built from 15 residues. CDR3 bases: TGTGCCACCGGGACTAGCGGGGGCCACACCGGGGAGCTGTTTTTT. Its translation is CATGTSGGHTGELFF.

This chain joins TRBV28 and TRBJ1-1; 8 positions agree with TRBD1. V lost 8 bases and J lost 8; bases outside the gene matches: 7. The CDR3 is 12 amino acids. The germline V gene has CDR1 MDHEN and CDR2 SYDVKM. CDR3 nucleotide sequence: TGTGCCAGCCTACTACAGGGGGGGGAAGCTTTCTTT. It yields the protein CASLLQGGEAFF.

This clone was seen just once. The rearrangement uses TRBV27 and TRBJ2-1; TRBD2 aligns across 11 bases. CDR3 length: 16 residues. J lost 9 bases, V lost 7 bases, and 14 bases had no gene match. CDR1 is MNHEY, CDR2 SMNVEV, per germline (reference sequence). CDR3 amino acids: CASTPRPTSGAFEQFF. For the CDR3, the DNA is TGTGCCAGCACCCCCCGCCCGACTAGCGGGGCCTTTGAGCAGTTCTTC.

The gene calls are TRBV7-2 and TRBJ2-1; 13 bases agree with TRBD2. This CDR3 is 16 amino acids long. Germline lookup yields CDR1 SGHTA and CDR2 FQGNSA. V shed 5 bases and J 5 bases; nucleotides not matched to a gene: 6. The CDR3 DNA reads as TGTGCCAGCAGCGAACTAGCGGGGGGGCCTAACAATGAGCAGTTCTTC. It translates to CASSELAGGPNNEQFF.

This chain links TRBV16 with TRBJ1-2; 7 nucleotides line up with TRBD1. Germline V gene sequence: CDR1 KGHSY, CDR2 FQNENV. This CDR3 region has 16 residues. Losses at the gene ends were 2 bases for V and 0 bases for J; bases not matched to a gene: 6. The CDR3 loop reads CASSQGGQWSNYGYTF. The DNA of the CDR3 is TGTGCCAGCAGCCAAGGGGGACAGTGGTCTAACTATGGCTACACCTTC.

This chain's CDR3 is CAIRLPGQGGTEAFF. CDR3 in DNA: TGTGCCATCAGGCTGCCGGGACAGGGGGGCACTGAAGCTTTCTTT. The V and J genes are TRBV10-3 and TRBJ1-1, with 11 positions matching TRBD1. This CDR3 contains 15 residues. Losses at the gene ends were 6 bases for V and 4 bases for J; bases not matched to a gene: 7. CDR1 ENHRY and CDR2 SYGVKD come from the germline V gene.

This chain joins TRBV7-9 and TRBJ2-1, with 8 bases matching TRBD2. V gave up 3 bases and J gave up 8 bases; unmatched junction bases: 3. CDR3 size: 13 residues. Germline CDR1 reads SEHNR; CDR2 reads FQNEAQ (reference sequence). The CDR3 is CASSFAGGDEQFF. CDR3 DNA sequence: TGTGCCAGCAGCTTCGCGGGGGGCGATGAGCAGTTCTTC.

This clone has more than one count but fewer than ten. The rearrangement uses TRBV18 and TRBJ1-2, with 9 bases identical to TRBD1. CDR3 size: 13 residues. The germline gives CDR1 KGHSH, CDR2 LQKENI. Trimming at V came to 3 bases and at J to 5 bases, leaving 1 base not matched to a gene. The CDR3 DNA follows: TGTGCCAGCTCACCCGACAGGGGGTATGGCTACACCTTC. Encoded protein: CASSPDRGYGYTF.

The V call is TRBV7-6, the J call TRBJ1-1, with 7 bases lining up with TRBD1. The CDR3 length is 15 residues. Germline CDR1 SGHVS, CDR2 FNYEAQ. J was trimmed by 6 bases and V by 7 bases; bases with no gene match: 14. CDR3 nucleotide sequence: TGTGCCAGCACCCTTAGTATCAGGGGGGATGCTGAAGCTTTCTTT. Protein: CASTLSIRGDAEAFF.

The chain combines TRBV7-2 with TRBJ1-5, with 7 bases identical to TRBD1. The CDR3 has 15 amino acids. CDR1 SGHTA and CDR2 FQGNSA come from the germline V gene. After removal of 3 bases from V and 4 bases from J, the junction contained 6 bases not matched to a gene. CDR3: CASSLEGRGNQPQHF. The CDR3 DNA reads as TGTGCCAGCAGCTTGGAGGGCAGGGGGAATCAGCCCCAGCATTTT.

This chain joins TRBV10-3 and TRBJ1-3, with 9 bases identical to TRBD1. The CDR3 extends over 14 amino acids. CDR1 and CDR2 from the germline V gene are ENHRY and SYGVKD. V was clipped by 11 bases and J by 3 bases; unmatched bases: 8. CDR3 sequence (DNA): TGTGCCGTAACAGGGGGCTCTATTGGAAACACCATATATTTT. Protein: CAVTGGSIGNTIYF.